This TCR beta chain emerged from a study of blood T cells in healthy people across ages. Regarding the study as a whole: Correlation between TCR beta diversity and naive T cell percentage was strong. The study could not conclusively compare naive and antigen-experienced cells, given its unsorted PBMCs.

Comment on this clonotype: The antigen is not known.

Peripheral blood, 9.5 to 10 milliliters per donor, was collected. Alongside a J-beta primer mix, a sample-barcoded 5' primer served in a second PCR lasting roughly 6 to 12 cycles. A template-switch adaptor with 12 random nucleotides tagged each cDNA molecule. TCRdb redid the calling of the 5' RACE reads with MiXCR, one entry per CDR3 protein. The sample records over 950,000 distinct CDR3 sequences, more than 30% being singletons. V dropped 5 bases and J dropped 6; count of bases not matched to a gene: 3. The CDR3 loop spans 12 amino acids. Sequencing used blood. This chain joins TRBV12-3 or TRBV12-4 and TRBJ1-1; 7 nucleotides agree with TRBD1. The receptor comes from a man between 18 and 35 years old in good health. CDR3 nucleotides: TGTGCCAGCAGTAATCAGGGGGCTGAAGCTTTCTTT. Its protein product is CASSNQGAEAFF.